This T cell receptor (beta chain) was obtained from a study of control samples from healthy donors and cancer patients. V shed 4 bases and J 0 bases; nucleotides not matched to a gene: 11. Germline CDR1 is SGHRS and CDR2 is YFSETQ. CDR3 length equals 17 residues. The table came from immunoSEQ multiplex PCR; TCRdb's copy has only in-frame clones and leaves some out. The repertoire holds about 38,000 clones, with around four fifths as singletons. The clonotype comes from a woman aged 55-69 years with lung cancer. The rearrangement uses TRBV5-1 and TRBJ1-1; 8 bases are a match to TRBD1. The specimen was PBMCs. CDR3 DNA: TGCGCCAGCAGCGCGGGCGGGACAGGTTTAATGAACACTGAAGCTTTCTTT. Translating it yields CASSAGGTGLMNTEAFF.